Listed below are T cell receptor beta chains from one sample, sequenced in a study of blood T cell repertoires in COVID-19. Here immunoSEQ multiplex PCR was the method, and the copy in TCRdb shows in-frame clones only, minus some. The sample has 180,000 or so clones; around 80% are singletons. Sequencing was carried out using PBMCs or T cells enriched from blood (not recorded which). The origin of the receptors is a man in his fifties who had recovered from COVID-19. CDR3s leave out the opening cysteine and the closing phenylalanine or tryptophan. Fields, in order: V gene, CDR3 protein.

v_gene: TRBV24-1
CDR3aa: ATSDSGLAGGQKETQY

v_gene: TRBV6-4
CDR3aa: AASGGPAMQEQY

v_gene: TRBV15
CDR3aa: ATSIFEGAYSGNTIY

v_gene: TRBV3-1/TRBV3-2
CDR3aa: ASSQRPLVAGEQY

v_gene: TRBV21-1
CDR3aa: ASSPRVPRGRKGTEAF

v_gene: TRBV19
CDR3aa: ASQTGDNQPQH

v_gene: TRBV7-9
CDR3aa: ASSLTSGGRTDTQY

v_gene: TRBV11-2
CDR3aa: ASSVGNSGRAHEQF

v_gene: TRBV19
CDR3aa: ASTRDIPSYNGQF

v_gene: TRBV29-1
CDR3aa: SGSSDRGFTDTQY

v_gene: TRBV28
CDR3aa: ASSSRRVDYEQY

v_gene: TRBV9
CDR3aa: ASRQETASTDTQY

v_gene: TRBV3-1/TRBV3-2
CDR3aa: ASRRTGYSTNEKLF

v_gene: TRBV5-1
CDR3aa: ASSWGGGAQNSPLH

v_gene: TRBV6-5
CDR3aa: ASTRGGGNQETQY

v_gene: TRBV18
CDR3aa: ASSPEYGGFGNTIY

v_gene: TRBV5-1
CDR3aa: ASSFTGIEQY

v_gene: TRBV2
CDR3aa: ASSPSRFEATSYEQY

v_gene: TRBV30
CDR3aa: AWSVGDRGNSPLH

v_gene: TRBV27
CDR3aa: ASSPGGKPNEQY

v_gene: TRBV6-4
CDR3aa: ASSRDSNTEAF

v_gene: TRBV7-9
CDR3aa: ASSLPGESNTIY

v_gene: TRBV3-1/TRBV3-2
CDR3aa: ASSGAYSTQY

v_gene: TRBV9
CDR3aa: ASSVLGSGSSGNTIY

v_gene: TRBV2
CDR3aa: ASSESLAQY

v_gene: TRBV24-1
CDR3aa: ATSDITGGDYNEQF

v_gene: TRBV5-1
CDR3aa: ASSLGPGELHEQY

v_gene: TRBV5-6
CDR3aa: ASSLFGQESKAEAF

v_gene: TRBV2
CDR3aa: ASSEMGGGPQY

v_gene: TRBV5-1
CDR3aa: ASSLDSSGNTIY

v_gene: TRBV28
CDR3aa: ASSLQTGYYGYT

v_gene: TRBV11-3
CDR3aa: ASSYGQVNSPLH

v_gene: TRBV3-1/TRBV3-2
CDR3aa: ASGLAGGHNEQF

v_gene: TRBV3-1/TRBV3-2
CDR3aa: ASSQGGQGVNEQY

v_gene: TRBV5-1
CDR3aa: ASSLVLSSGEGAF

v_gene: TRBV4-2
CDR3aa: ASSQEGQGVGIQY

v_gene: TRBV28
CDR3aa: ASGGVYSMNTEAF

v_gene: TRBV5-1
CDR3aa: ASSLEGMETQY

v_gene: TRBV28
CDR3aa: ASSTDEPLRGYT

v_gene: TRBV5-6
CDR3aa: ASSYSGLLYEQY

v_gene: TRBV12-3/TRBV12-4
CDR3aa: ASRPGNQPQH

v_gene: TRBV2
CDR3aa: ASSGFADSLYEQY

v_gene: TRBV4-1
CDR3aa: ASSQNPGLDNEQF

v_gene: TRBV7-2
CDR3aa: ASSRLAGAYEQY

v_gene: TRBV28
CDR3aa: ASSPITGTSGISYEQY

v_gene: TRBV29-1
CDR3aa: SVEGGASGMQY

v_gene: TRBV12-3/TRBV12-4
CDR3aa: ASRVTGVNEQF

v_gene: TRBV20-1
CDR3aa: SAGADRANTEAF

v_gene: TRBV5-1
CDR3aa: ASSLRLAETNEQF

v_gene: TRBV27
CDR3aa: ASSRYSGTGVSSEQF

v_gene: TRBV23-1
CDR3aa: ASSHGENTEAF

v_gene: TRBV29-1
CDR3aa: SVAWQGTEKLF

v_gene: TRBV7-7
CDR3aa: ASSSISGTGYNEQF

v_gene: TRBV19
CDR3aa: ASSSTGQGRNTIY